This T cell receptor beta chain was captured by sequencing in a study of T-cell reconstitution after alpha-beta-depleted transplantation in children. In germline, CDR1 is LGHNA, CDR2 YSLEER. The CDR3 is 14 residues long. Unique molecular identifiers were used to barcode this TCRbeta library. Each CDR3 protein gets one entry after TCRdb re-called the PCR reads with MiXCR. The sample includes just over 350,000 distinct CDR3 sequences, roughly 13% seen only once; the top ten take around 4%. This clonotype was observed many times. The junction shows a germline mismatch at one end, possibly a read error. The source was PBMCs, collected from the stem cell graft. V is TRBV4-3 and J is TRBJ1-1, with TRBD1 identical over 8 bases. The source of this sequence is a human donor who donated a stem cell graft to a child with Fanconi anemia. CDR3 sequence (DNA): TGTGCCAGCAGCCAAGACAGGGGGAACACTGAAGCTTTCTTT. It translates to CASSQDRGNTEAFF.